Given below is one T cell receptor beta chain in context. The antigen is unknown. The donors were healthy bone marrow donors. The entry originates in a study of cytomegalovirus exposure and HLA in healthy donors. The study, taken as a whole, reports: Later on, an analysis found that several of the most significant clusters appeared to be linked to common viral pathogens, which included parvovirus B19. Exclusion applied to some V segments, including TRBV6-2 and TRBV6-3, as they were indistinguishable.

V lost 5 bases and J lost 5; bases outside the gene matches: 12. This CDR3 has 16 residues. CDR1 is SGHTA and CDR2 is FQGTGA in the germline V gene. It was with 60 Vbeta and 13 Jbeta primers that the PCR ran. Authors' processing steps: Some 11 million of the approximately 80 million unique TCR beta chains counted in a later analysis were shared. TCRdb keeps only in-frame clones here, not all; method: immunoSEQ multiplex PCR. V and J calls and clone size are copied from that table; D and trimming were computed from the DNA. In the table there are approximately 210,000 clones, around 79% of which are singletons.

This clonotype was sampled from a male donor in good health and CMV-seropositive. This chain links TRBV7-3 with TRBJ2-5; 9 positions agree with TRBD2. Material for sequencing was PBMCs. For the CDR3, the DNA is TGTGCCAGCAGCCCGCAGGGGCGGGGGGGCAGGGAGACCCAGTACTTC. As protein: CASSPQGRGGRETQYF.